Listed below are T cell receptor beta chains from one sample, sequenced in a study of tumor and adjacent non-tumor tissue in lung cancer. In TCRdb, the multiplex PCR reads were re-called with MiXCR into one record per CDR3 protein. The repertoire has about 110,000 distinct CDR3 sequences, around 57% of them found once; the top ten carry about 20%. Material: distant non-tumor lung tissue. Receptor source: a man aged 55 to 70 with non-small cell lung cancer. CDR3s include the opening cysteine and the closing phenylalanine or tryptophan. A D gene is named only where the DNA matches it firmly. Part of the rows lack a size; the others show once, few, many or a class for expanded clones.

d_call,clone_size,j_call,v_call,cdr3_aa,cdr3_nt
-,-,TRBJ2-6,TRBV6-6,CASNYSSGANVLTF,TGTGCCAGCAATTATTCGTCTGGGGCCAACGTCCTGACTTTC
TRBD2,-,TRBJ2-7,TRBV11-3,CTSRGGLAGVGVQYF,TGTACCAGCCGCGGGGGGCTAGCGGGAGTTGGCGTGCAGTACTTC
TRBD1,once,TRBJ1-1,TRBV6-5,CASSPATGNIGAFF,TGTGCCAGCAGTCCGGCGACAGGGAACATTGGAGCTTTCTTT
-,-,TRBJ2-2,TRBV10-3,CDISESQAKSGGELFF,TGTGACATCAGTGAGTCTCAAGCAAAAAGTGGCGGGGAGCTGTTTTTT
TRBD1,few,TRBJ2-7,TRBV12-3/TRBV12-4,CASSLGQGSYGQYF,TGTGCCAGCAGTTTGGGACAGGGAAGTTACGGGCAGTACTTC
TRBD1,-,TRBJ2-7,TRBV6-6,CASSETGTDHYKQYF,TGTGCCAGCAGTGAGACCGGGACAGATCACTACAAGCAGTACTTC
-,once,TRBJ2-3,TRBV6-5,CASSNDGVRMDTQYF,TGTGCCAGCAGTAACGACGGGGTGCGGATGGATACGCAGTATTTT
TRBD1,-,TRBJ2-2,TRBV25-1,CASSPGAGGLDTGKLFF,TGTGCCAGTAGCCCAGGTGCAGGGGGCCTAGACACCGGGAAGCTGTTTTTT
TRBD1,-,TRBJ2-7,TRBV29-1,CSASREGAYEQYF,TGCAGTGCTTCGAGAGAGGGGGCTTACGAGCAGTACTTC
TRBD1,-,TRBJ1-5,TRBV6-4,CASSKTGGGNQPQHF,TGTGCCAGCAGTAAGACAGGGGGTGGCAATCAGCCCCAGCATTTT
-,-,TRBJ2-2,TRBV13,CASSPRNSGNTGELFF,TGTGCCAGCAGCCCCAGGAATAGCGGAAACACCGGGGAGCTGTTTTTT
TRBD2,-,TRBJ2-2,TRBV6-2/TRBV6-3,CASIKTSANTGELLF,TGTGCCAGCATCAAAACTAGCGCGAACACCGGGGAGCTGTTATTT
TRBD2,-,TRBJ2-1,TRBV6-6,CASRHAGVGYIEQFF,TGTGCCAGCAGACACGCGGGAGTGGGATACATTGAGCAGTTCTTC
-,medium-sized,TRBJ1-1,TRBV11-2,CASSLRRDLNTEAFF,TGTGCCAGCAGCCTCCGGAGGGATCTGAACACTGAAGCTTTCTTT
TRBD1,-,TRBJ2-1,TRBV29-1,CSALGTGTYNEQFF,TGCAGCGCTTTGGGGACAGGGACTTACAATGAGCAGTTCTTC
-,-,TRBJ2-3,TRBV10-1,CASSENPRATYTQCF,TGCGCCAGCAGTGAGAACCCAAGGGCCACATATACGCAGTGTTTT
-,many,TRBJ1-2,TRBV6-5,CASSPGGGAIGYTF,TGTGCCAGCAGTCCTGGGGGGGGCGCGATTGGCTACACCTTC
-,many,TRBJ2-7,TRBV10-2,CASSRGRAESYEQYF,TGCGCCAGCAGCCGGGGCCGGGCAGAATCCTACGAGCAGTACTTC
TRBD1,-,TRBJ1-4,TRBV4-2,CASNQEHRGATEKLFF,TGTGCCAGCAATCAAGAACACAGGGGAGCTACTGAAAAACTGTTTTTT
-,-,TRBJ1-2,TRBV11-1,CASSIYRYGYTF,TGTGCCAGCAGCATATACAGATATGGTTACACCTTC
-,few,TRBJ1-5,TRBV20-1,CSVREWGAGTQPQHF,TGCAGTGTTAGAGAGTGGGGTGCAGGGACCCAGCCCCAGCATTTT
-,-,TRBJ2-1,TRBV18,CASSRQVTYNEQFF,TGTGCCAGCTCACGACAGGTTACCTACAATGAGCAGTTCTTC
-,large,TRBJ2-1,TRBV11-3,CASRRTTTSTEQFF,TGTGCCAGCAGACGGACTACTACGTCTACTGAGCAGTTCTTC
-,-,TRBJ2-5,TRBV12-3/TRBV12-4,CVSSLRRETQYF,TGTGTCAGCAGTTTGCGTCGAGAGACCCAGTACTTC
TRBD1,-,TRBJ2-3,TRBV6-4,CANREGQGADTQYF,TGTGCCAACAGGGAGGGACAGGGGGCAGATACGCAGTATTTT
TRBD2,-,TRBJ2-2,TRBV4-2,CASSQGLAGANTGELFF,TGTGCCAGCAGCCAAGGTCTAGCGGGGGCGAACACCGGGGAGCTGTTTTTT
TRBD1,-,TRBJ2-1,TRBV5-4,CANSPRDRGYNEQFF,TGTGCAAACAGCCCTCGCGACAGGGGTTACAATGAGCAGTTCTTC
-,-,TRBJ2-5,TRBV27,CASKRWRESGTQYF,TGTGCCAGCAAGCGCTGGCGGGAAAGCGGGACCCAGTACTTC
TRBD2,-,TRBJ2-7,TRBV4-1,CVISQVPAGTRGVEQYF,TGCGTGATCAGCCAAGTCCCCGCCGGGACTAGGGGCGTAGAGCAGTACTTC
-,many,TRBJ2-5,TRBV4-1,CASSQEPGTQRGTQYF,TGCGCCAGCAGCCAAGAACCCGGGACTCAAAGGGGGACCCAGTACTTC
TRBD1,many,TRBJ1-1,TRBV6-5,CASRLQGVSTEAFF,TGTGCCAGCAGACTACAGGGGGTGAGCACTGAAGCTTTCTTT
TRBD2,many,TRBJ2-1,TRBV28,CASTGLANNEQFF,TGTGCCAGCACTGGACTAGCGAACAATGAGCAGTTCTTC
-,few,TRBJ2-7,TRBV7-9,CASSSVDAGEQYF,TGTGCCAGCAGCTCCGTCGACGCGGGCGAGCAGTACTTC
-,-,TRBJ1-2,TRBV6-5,CASSPNGPGGYTF,TGTGCCAGCAGCCCCAACGGGCCTGGTGGCTACACCTTC
TRBD1,-,TRBJ1-3,TRBV20-1,CSAAGQAGNTIYF,TGCAGTGCTGCCGGACAGGCTGGAAACACCATATATTTT
-,-,TRBJ2-1,TRBV25-1,CAGSLGDEQFF,TGTGCAGGCAGTCTCGGCGATGAGCAGTTCTTC
TRBD1,many,TRBJ2-5,TRBV6-5,CASSYKQGLKETQYF,TGTGCCAGCAGTTACAAACAGGGGCTAAAAGAGACCCAGTACTTC
TRBD2,-,TRBJ2-7,TRBV6-1,CASNLGTSESEQYF,TGTGCCAGCAATCTCGGGACTAGTGAGAGCGAGCAGTACTTC
-,few,TRBJ2-1,TRBV7-9,CASSTRTSGPNEQFF,TGTGCCAGCAGCACTCGGACATCAGGACCGAATGAGCAGTTCTTC
TRBD1,-,TRBJ1-2,TRBV6-1,CVSTQGTETNYGYTF,TGTGTCAGCACCCAAGGGACAGAGACTAACTATGGCTACACCTTC
-,-,TRBJ2-2,TRBV18,CANSDTGELFF,TGTGCCAACTCAGACACCGGGGAGCTGTTTTTT
TRBD2,few,TRBJ2-1,TRBV12-5,CTSLGTSGSWNNEQFF,TGTACTAGTCTCGGGACTAGCGGGAGCTGGAACAATGAGCAGTTCTTC
-,-,TRBJ2-7,TRBV11-3,CANSLGQNSYEQYF,TGTGCCAACAGCTTAGGACAGAACTCCTATGAGCAGTACTTC
TRBD2,-,TRBJ2-5,TRBV11-2,CASSPRISGLGETQYF,TGTGCCAGCAGCCCCCGTATTAGCGGGTTAGGGGAGACCCAGTACTTC
-,few,TRBJ2-6,TRBV12-3/TRBV12-4,CASTPDRSPGANVLTF,TGTGCCAGCACCCCGGACAGAAGCCCTGGGGCCAACGTCCTGACTTTC
-,-,TRBJ2-6,TRBV10-2,CESSGGNAISGANVLTF,TGCGAAAGCAGTGGAGGAAACGCGATCTCTGGGGCCAACGTCCTGACATTC
TRBD2,-,TRBJ2-1,TRBV6-2/TRBV6-3,CANSSSGRASSEQFF,TGTGCCAACAGTTCAAGCGGGAGGGCCTCGAGTGAGCAGTTCTTC
-,many,TRBJ1-4,TRBV14,CASSRTVSEKLFF,TGTGCCAGCAGCCGAACAGTATCCGAAAAACTGTTTTTT